This T cell receptor (beta chain) was sequenced in a study of OX40 agonist ivuxolimab in advanced cancers. Study results and limitations: Relative to CD4+, CD8+ T cells held more expanded clones on average.

V shed 3 bases and J 7 bases; nucleotides not matched to a gene: 14. The CDR3 extends over 17 amino acids. Germline assignment: CDR1 MGHDK and CDR2 SYGVNS. With regard to this clone: Its antigen is not known.

Baseline was the first blood sampling point, followed by cycle 4 day 1 and cycle 7 day 1. Assay used: immunoSEQ multiplex PCR; TCRdb lists only in-frame clones, some missing. Counted here are 60,000 to 85,000 clones, roughly 90% occurring once; the ten biggest clones make up around 0.95%. Source: CD4+ or CD8+ T cells sorted from blood, taken in a trial of the OX40 agonist ivuxolimab. This TCR derives from an adult with an advanced solid tumor such as melanoma, head and neck, liver or kidney cancer. This rearrangement joins TRBV25-1 to TRBJ2-1; 8 bases are a match to TRBD2. This chain's CDR3 is CASSEVILADKWNEQFF. For the CDR3, the DNA is TGTGCCAGCAGTGAGGTCATACTAGCGGATAAGTGGAATGAGCAGTTCTTC.